This T cell receptor (beta chain) was identified in a study of glioma-infiltrating T cells. The V segment lost 9 bases and the J segment 2 bases; nucleotides outside the gene matches: 17. CDR3 size: 17 residues. Germline CDR1 MNHNS, CDR2 SASEGT. The iRepertoire nested amplicon-rescue multiplex PCR amplified TCR alpha and beta CDR3s from RNA. TCRdb analysed the multiplex PCR reads with MiXCR anew, one entry per CDR3 protein. The repertoire includes approximately 90,000 distinct CDR3 sequences, about 23% of them detected once, and around 7% sits in the top ten. A note on this clonotype: A much more abundant neighbour one base away suggests this may be a read error.

V and J are TRBV6-1 and TRBJ2-3; 7 positions match TRBD2. Sequenced input: glioma tissue, nonneoplastic brain tissue, or PBMCs (not recorded which). The sequence was obtained from a human donor with low-grade glioma or glioblastoma, undergoing nonglioma brain surgery, or in good health (not recorded which). The CDR3 reads CARSSPRGSGATDTQYF. CDR3 DNA sequence: TGTGCCAGAAGCTCCCCCCGGGGGAGCGGGGCCACAGATACGCAGTATTTT.